The rows below give T cell receptor beta chains drawn from one sample of a study of glioma-infiltrating T cells. TCRdb re-called the multiplex PCR reads with MiXCR, one entry per CDR3 protein. The sample holds over 100,000 distinct CDR3 sequences, less than 30% seen once. Sequencing was done on a sample of glioma tissue, nonneoplastic brain tissue, or PBMCs (not recorded which). Receptors were obtained from a human donor with low-grade glioma or glioblastoma, undergoing nonglioma brain surgery, or in good health (not recorded which). Both conserved end residues are part of each CDR3. The D gene is left open where the match is weak.

TRBV2,.,CARMNTEDFF
TRBV6-2/TRBV6-3,.,CASSHRDGKSIQYF
TRBV20-1,TRBD1,CSAPKGQMNTEAFF
TRBV5-1,TRBD1,CASTDQGQGADTQYF
TRBV20-1,.,CSASGTFRSYEQYF
TRBV6-1,.,CASSFYICSATSSHRLGYEQYF
TRBV20-1,.,CSARNYGTQEGQPQHF
TRBV27,TRBD2,CASSPTSGRFTQYF
TRBV20-1,TRBD2,CSARPRPKGLAGALTYNEQFF
TRBV19,TRBD2,CASSMRASGYNEQFF
TRBV7-9,.,CASNRGTNEVTYEQYF
TRBV4-1,.,CASSQEEGVADTQYF
TRBV29-1,.,CSQDTMNTEAFF
TRBV6-2/TRBV6-3,TRBD2,CASSSRSGSSYNEQFF
TRBV7-9,.,CASSPADGINQPQHF
TRBV2,TRBD2,CASSPSGLAGNEQFF
TRBV7-2,TRBD2,CASSSPQREYRRPDTQYF
TRBV28,.,CASSLGAGGGEAFF
TRBV7-3,TRBD1,CASSSDRGAEAFF
TRBV6-2/TRBV6-3,.,CASIFRPAYEQYF
TRBV24-1,.,CATSVSGIETQYF
TRBV7-9,.,CASSLTGIQPQHF
TRBV29-1,.,CSSPGQAGGYTF
TRBV27,.,CASSRRDYNSPLHF
TRBV12-3/TRBV12-4,.,CASSSPGVAWRADTQYF
TRBV6-1,.,CASRGNRDSYEQYF
TRBV24-1,.,CATSDLDPIKETQYF
TRBV28,.,CASSLRFFAPPNTEAFF
TRBV28,TRBD2,CVSSLSRTSGAGTQYF
TRBV5-1,.,CASSLMDFTDTQYF
TRBV15,TRBD1,CATSSHRGGADTQYF
TRBV7-3,.,CASSLNHGNTEAFF